These 20 T cell receptor beta chains came from one sample sequenced in a study of blood T cell repertoires in COVID-19. Libraries were prepared by immunoSEQ multiplex PCR; TCRdb keeps only in-frame clonotypes and omits some of them. The data hold more than 110,000 clones, with roughly 76% observed a single time. Sequencing was carried out using peripheral blood. Receptors originate from an elderly man with acute or convalescent COVID-19.

The chain employs TRBV9 and TRBJ2-5; TRBD1 might be the D (6 bases). V was trimmed by 4 bases and J by 0 bases, leaving 13 bases between them. The length of the CDR3 is 15 residues. Germline CDR1 is SGDLS and CDR2 is YYNGEE. In DNA, the CDR3 is TGTGCCAGCAGCCTCGGACAGACAGACCAAGAGACCCAGTACTTC. The encoded protein is CASSLGQTDQETQYF.

The chain employs TRBV10-2 and TRBJ2-7; either TRBD1 or TRBD2 may supply D (6 bases each). Germline assignment: CDR1 WSHSY and CDR2 SAAADI. Trimming cost V 6 bases and J 0 bases, with 12 bases left between them. This CDR3 is built from 14 residues. This CDR3 is CASSEGGNSYEQYF. CDR3 coding DNA: TGCGCCAGCAGCGAGGGGGGCAACTCCTACGAGCAGTACTTC.

This chain joins TRBV28 and TRBJ2-2; D gene unclear. CDR1 and CDR2 from the germline V gene are MDHEN and SYDVKM. Between the trimmed V and J ends, which lost 5 bases and 7 bases, there was a span of 8 bases. The CDR3 spans 12 residues. The CDR3 sequence is CASSLIGGELFF. The CDR3 DNA reads as TGTGCCAGCAGTCTGATCGGCGGGGAGCTGTTTTTT.

The rearrangement joins TRBV5-1 to TRBJ2-3; possibly TRBD1 for D (6 bases). V lost 4 bases and J lost 6, with 15 bases in between. Germline values: CDR1 SGHRS, CDR2 YFSETQ. CDR3 size: 14 residues. The CDR3 DNA is TGCGCCAGCAGCCAAGGACAGCCGGCGGATACGCAGTATTTT. Translation gives CASSQGQPADTQYF.

The genes are TRBV9 and TRBJ2-7, with a possible D match to TRBD2 (6 bases). Looked up from germline, CDR1 is SGDLS and CDR2 is YYNGEE. The ends were cut back, 0 bases at V and 2 bases at J, with 9 bases in the middle. The CDR3 spans 14 residues. CDR3 region: CASSVDGGPYEQYF. The CDR3 DNA sequence: TGTGCCAGCAGCGTAGACGGGGGACCCTACGAGCAGTACTTC.

This rearrangement joins TRBV6-1 to TRBJ1-6, with D hard to call. V shed 3 bases and J shed 2 bases, with 11 bases lying between them. This CDR3 region has 16 residues. CDR1 is MNHNS and CDR2 is SASEGT in the germline V gene. CDR3 DNA sequence: TGTGCCAGCAGTGATGGAGGGATTGCCTATAATTCACCCCTCCACTTT. Encoded protein: CASSDGGIAYNSPLHF.

The chain combines TRBV4-3 with TRBJ2-3; 13 bases map to TRBD2. Germline V gives CDR1 LGHNA, CDR2 YSLEER. The CDR3 extends over 16 amino acids. The ends lost 4 bases at V and 4 bases at J; junction bases unmatched: 5. CDR3 sequence reads: CASSLTSGGAADTQYF. In DNA, the CDR3 is TGCGCCAGCAGCCTTACTAGCGGGGGGGCCGCAGATACGCAGTATTTT.

The V call is TRBV19, the J call TRBJ1-2, with D perhaps matching TRBD1 (6 bases). Per the germline V gene, CDR1 is LNHDA and CDR2 is SQIVND (reference sequence). CDR3 length equals 17 residues. Trimming shortened V by 8 bases and J by 0 bases, and 22 bases separated the two germline ends. The CDR3 here is CASGWQGQGRPNYGYTF. The CDR3 DNA reads TGTGCCAGTGGATGGCAGGGACAAGGAAGACCTAACTATGGCTACACCTTC.

This chain links TRBV6-2 or TRBV6-3 with TRBJ1-5; 8 nucleotides agree with TRBD1. Trimming cost V 6 bases and J 6 bases; bases outside gene matches: 13. CDR3 length: 16 amino acids. Germline CDR1 is MNHEY and CDR2 is SVGEGT. CDR3 in amino acids: CASSPSQGAQGQPQHF. The CDR3 DNA reads TGTGCCAGCAGCCCGTCTCAGGGGGCGCAGGGTCAGCCCCAGCATTTT.

This chain joins TRBV5-1 and TRBJ2-2; no clear D gene. This CDR3 comprises 14 residues. The germline CDR1 and CDR2 sequences are SGHRS and YFSETQ. Trimming shortened V by 1 base and J by 0 bases, and 4 bases separated the two germline ends. The CDR3 loop reads CASSLRSNTGELFF. The CDR3 DNA is TGCGCCAGCAGCTTGCGGTCGAACACCGGGGAGCTGTTTTTT.

This clone has just one count. CDR3 nucleotide sequence: TGTGCCAGCAGTCTCCCCGGGGTGGGTGAGCAGTACTTC. It translates to CASSLPGVGEQYF. The chain joins TRBV6-5 to TRBJ2-7; D perhaps matches TRBD2 (5 bases). This CDR3 has 13 residues. CDR1 and CDR2 (germline): MNHEY, SVGAGI. Trimming removed 5 bases at V and 7 bases at J, with 15 bases between.

Only a few counts were recorded for this clone. The gene calls are TRBV5-4 and TRBJ1-3; 7 nucleotides agree with TRBD1. The V and J ends lost 8 bases and 1 base, in that order; junction bases with no gene match: 9. Germline-derived CDR1 and CDR2 are SGHNT and YYREEE (reference sequence). This CDR3 region has 15 residues. CDR3 amino acids: CASSTGRGSGNTIYF. CDR3 nucleotide sequence: TGTGCCAGTTCGACAGGGCGAGGTTCTGGAAACACCATATATTTT.

The chain recombines TRBV2 with TRBJ2-7; D is perhaps TRBD2 (5 bases). The CDR3 has 16 residues. The V gene lost 5 bases and the J gene lost 2 bases, with 19 bases spanning the gap. Germline V CDR1 and CDR2: SNHLY, FYNNEI. CDR3 DNA: TGTGCCAGCAGTCCGTGGGGAGTGCCATCCCCCTACGAGCAGTACTTC. Translation: CASSPWGVPSPYEQYF.

The J gene is TRBJ2-7, the V gene TRBV5-4, with a weak D call TRBD2 (6 bases). V lost 3 bases and J 5 bases, leaving 15 bases between the germline ends. Germline loops: CDR1 SGHNT, CDR2 YYREEE (reference sequence). The CDR3 contains 14 residues. The CDR3 coding sequence is TGTGCCAGCAGCTCTCGCCGGGGGATAAACGAGCAGTACTTC. It codes for CASSSRRGINEQYF. The full variable domain, rest sourced from reference TRBV5-4 and TRBJ2-7, is ETGVTQSPTHLIKTRGQQVTLRCSSQSGHNTVSWYQQALGQGPQFIFQYYREEENGRGNFPPRFSGLQFPNYSSELNVNALELDDSALYLCASSSRRGINEQYFGPGTRLTVT.

This clone appeared a few times. V and J are TRBV5-1 and TRBJ2-5; a weak D match, TRBD1 (5 bases). Trimming cost V 4 bases and J 4 bases, with 14 bases left between them. There are 14 residues in the CDR3. In germline, CDR1 is SGHRS, CDR2 YFSETQ. The CDR3 protein is CASSPDTGTETQYF. Written as DNA, the CDR3 is TGCGCCAGCAGCCCGGACACTGGAACAGAGACCCAGTACTTC.

This chain uses TRBV5-1 with TRBJ2-5; 10 bases fit TRBD1. The germline V gene has CDR1 SGHRS and CDR2 YFSETQ. The CDR3 is 14 residues long. Losses at the gene ends were 0 bases for V and 5 bases for J; bases not matched to a gene: 1. DNA of the CDR3: TGCGCCAGCAGCTTGGGGACAGGGGGGGAGACCCAGTACTTC. Its translation is CASSLGTGGETQYF.

This clone has more than one count but fewer than ten. The gene calls are TRBV4-2 and TRBJ1-1; 10 positions match TRBD1. The CDR3 runs 14 residues. Germline V gene sequence: CDR1 LGHNA, CDR2 YNFKEQ. V lost 2 bases and J lost 11; bases outside the gene matches: 8. Here the CDR3 reads CASSQTTGGLVAFF. CDR3 DNA: TGTGCCAGCAGCCAAACGACAGGGGGCTTAGTCGCTTTCTTT.

The chain has TRBV19 and TRBJ1-5; perhaps TRBD1 as D (6 bases). Germline V gene sequence: CDR1 LNHDA, CDR2 SQIVND (reference sequence). V was shortened by 7 bases and J by 1 base, with 14 bases between the two germline ends. The length of the CDR3 is 15 residues. This CDR3 reads CASTGDRISNQPQHF. CDR3 in DNA: TGTGCCAGTACCGGAGACAGGATCAGCAATCAGCCCCAGCATTTT.

The chain couples TRBV28 to TRBJ1-5, with D perhaps TRBD1 (6 bases). Germline-derived CDR1 and CDR2 are MDHEN and SYDVKM. The CDR3 has 20 residues. V was trimmed by 4 bases and J by 7 bases, leaving 32 bases between them. DNA of the CDR3: TGTGCCAGCAGTTCTATACCCCCTCGAGTTTCCGACAGGCTTGAACAGCCCCAGCATTTT. It encodes CASSSIPPRVSDRLEQPQHF.

The chain carries TRBV5-4 and TRBJ2-5, with a possible D match to TRBD2 (7 bases). The V end lost 4 bases, the J end lost 5 bases, and 27 bases lay between the germline ends. This CDR3 has 18 amino acids. Looked up from germline, CDR1 is SGHNT and CDR2 is YYREEE (reference sequence). In DNA, the CDR3 is TGTGCCAGCAGCCCCATCGGGGGGACGGGGGGAGGACAGGAGACCCAGTACTTC. Translating gives CASSPIGGTGGGQETQYF.